The 22 T cell receptor beta chains presented below share a single source sample, sequenced in a study of cytomegalovirus exposure and HLA in healthy donors. 13 Jbeta primers and 60 Vbeta primers were used for the PCR. Sequenced by immunoSEQ multiplex PCR; TCRdb stores in-frame clones only, minus some. The profile shows 190,000 or so clones, around three quarters of them singletons. The source material was PBMCs. These receptors were collected from a boy aged 5 to 17 in good health and CMV-seronegative.

The chain uses TRBV9 and TRBJ1-6; 9 positions match TRBD1. This CDR3 region has 17 residues. After removal of 3 bases from V and 0 bases from J, the junction contained 4 bases not matched to a gene. The V gene's germline CDR1 is SGDLS and CDR2 YYNGEE. This CDR3 is CASSEGTGSSYNSPLHF. CDR3 DNA: TGTGCCAGCAGCGAGGGGACAGGGAGCTCCTATAATTCACCCCTCCACTTT.

The J gene is TRBJ2-6, the V gene TRBV9; D gene ambiguous. Trimming shortened V by 3 bases and J by 2 bases, and 9 bases separated the two germline ends. This CDR3 has 15 residues. The germline V gene encodes CDR1 SGDLS and CDR2 YYNGEE. Here the CDR3 reads CASSALYAGANVLTF. CDR3 DNA: TGTGCCAGCAGCGCCCTGTATGCTGGGGCCAACGTCCTGACTTTC.

This rearrangement joins TRBV5-1 to TRBJ2-2, with 8 bases identical to TRBD1. The CDR3 has 15 amino acids. Germline V gene lookup returns CDR1 SGHRS and CDR2 YFSETQ. V was clipped by 2 bases and J by 1 base; unmatched bases: 1. Here the CDR3 reads CASSLGQGNTGELFF. CDR3 nucleotides: TGCGCCAGCAGCTTAGGACAGGGGAACACCGGGGAGCTGTTTTTT.

The chain combines TRBV6-6 with TRBJ1-1; D is unresolved. V was shortened by 4 bases and J by 4 bases, with 10 bases between the two germline ends. The CDR3 length is 13 residues. Germline values: CDR1 MNHNY, CDR2 SVGAGI (reference sequence). The CDR3 is CASSLFRGTEAFF. In DNA form, the CDR3 reads TGTGCCAGCAGTTTGTTCCGGGGCACTGAAGCTTTCTTT.

The J gene is TRBJ1-5, the V gene TRBV7-2; 7 bases line up with TRBD1. Germline V gene sequence: CDR1 SGHTA, CDR2 FQGNSA. V was pared by 6 bases and J by 6 bases, with 5 bases of the junction left unmatched. CDR3 length: 13 amino acids. This chain's CDR3 is CASSQTGAQPQHF. The CDR3 coding sequence is TGTGCCAGCAGTCAAACAGGGGCTCAGCCCCAGCATTTT.

The chain links TRBV9 to TRBJ2-2; possible D gene TRBD1, 5 bases. The CDR3 length is 18 residues. The V gene lost 3 bases and the J gene lost 0 bases, with 18 bases spanning the gap. The V gene's germline CDR1 is SGDLS and CDR2 YYNGEE. The chain's CDR3 is CASSARKGQGANTGELFF. CDR3 DNA sequence: TGTGCCAGCAGCGCTCGGAAGGGTCAAGGGGCGAACACCGGGGAGCTGTTTTTT.

This sequence joins TRBV4-1 and TRBJ2-7; TRBD1 might be the D (5 bases). The CDR3 runs 12 residues. The germline gives CDR1 MGHRA, CDR2 YSYEKL. The V gene lost 4 bases and the J gene lost 2 bases, with 6 bases spanning the gap. CDR3 sequence: CASSPGTYEQYF. The CDR3, as DNA: TGCGCCAGCAGCCCAGGGACCTACGAGCAGTACTTC.

This clone was observed a handful of times. J is TRBJ2-6 and V is TRBV19; D unresolved. CDR1 and CDR2 from the germline V gene are LNHDA and SQIVND (reference sequence). The CDR3 length is 14 residues. V was cut by 8 bases and J by 0 bases, with 8 bases left in between. In DNA, the CDR3 is TGTGCCAGTTCCTTGAGCTCTGGGGCCAACGTCCTGACTTTC. This sequence encodes CASSLSSGANVLTF.

This clone was detected only a few times. The chain couples TRBV5-1 to TRBJ1-2; D is ambiguous. The germline gives CDR1 SGHRS, CDR2 YFSETQ. The ends were cut back, 3 bases at V and 3 bases at J, with 9 bases in the middle. The CDR3 extends over 13 amino acids. CDR3 DNA: TGCGCCAGCAGCTGGAGTATGGACTATGGCTACACCTTC. Protein: CASSWSMDYGYTF. The complete variable domain, with remaining parts taken from reference TRBV5-1 and TRBJ1-2, reads KAGVTQTPRYLIKTRGQQVTLSCSPISGHRSVSWYQQTPGQGLQFLFEYFSETQRNKGNFPGRFSGRQFSNSRSEMNVSTLELGDSALYLCASSWSMDYGYTFGSGTRLTVV.

This clone was found a few times. This chain links TRBV4-3 with TRBJ2-3; TRBD2 aligns across 9 bases. Looked up from germline, CDR1 is LGHNA and CDR2 is YSLEER. The CDR3 runs to 16 residues. Unmatched junction bases numbered 9, after V lost 2 bases and J lost 6 bases. CDR3 amino acids: CASSQSGLAESDTQYF. The CDR3 bases are TGCGCCAGCAGCCAATCGGGACTAGCTGAGTCCGATACGCAGTATTTT.

The chain joins TRBV27 to TRBJ1-5; D gene ambiguous. This CDR3 has 13 amino acids. Germline CDR1 and CDR2: MNHEY and SMNVEV (reference sequence). Trimming shortened V by 2 bases and J by 4 bases, and 6 bases separated the two germline ends. CDR3 DNA: TGTGCCAGCAGTTTAGAGGAAAATCAGCCCCAGCATTTT. Its translation: CASSLEENQPQHF.

This chain joins TRBV15 and TRBJ2-3, with D unresolved. This CDR3 comprises 15 residues. Germline CDR1 reads LNHNV; CDR2 reads YYDKDF (reference sequence). V lost 0 bases to trimming and J lost 6 bases, with 13 bases between them. The CDR3 reads CATSRDRLTFDTQYF. The CDR3 DNA sequence: TGTGCCACCAGCAGAGATAGGCTGACTTTTGATACGCAGTATTTT.

The V gene is TRBV25-1, the J gene TRBJ2-1; TRBD1 is a possible D gene (6 bases). The CDR3 is 16 amino acids. Trimming pared 3 bases from V and 6 bases from J, leaving 18 bases between. Germline CDR1 is MGHDK and CDR2 is SYGVNS. CDR3 sequence: CASSEDSGDEGNEQFF. The CDR3 DNA follows: TGTGCCAGCAGTGAGGACTCAGGGGATGAGGGCAATGAGCAGTTCTTC.

The gene calls are TRBV7-2 and TRBJ1-4; 7 nucleotides match TRBD1. The CDR3 length is 15 residues. Looked up from germline, CDR1 is SGHTA and CDR2 is FQGNSA. With 4 bases clipped from V and 0 bases from J, the junction kept 2 bases outside the gene matches. This CDR3 reads CASSSDRATNEKLFF. The DNA of the CDR3 is TGTGCCAGCAGCTCTGACAGGGCAACTAATGAAAAACTGTTTTTT.

V is TRBV9 and J is TRBJ2-5, with D perhaps matching TRBD1 (5 bases). Germline lookup yields CDR1 SGDLS and CDR2 YYNGEE. This CDR3 is built from 15 residues. V was pared by 4 bases and J by 3 bases, with 16 bases between. The CDR3 protein is CASSPQGSAEETQYF. CDR3 in DNA: TGTGCCAGCAGCCCCCAGGGCAGTGCCGAAGAGACCCAGTACTTC. The full variable domain, rest sourced from reference TRBV9 and TRBJ2-5, is DSGVTQTPKHLITATGQRVTLRCSPRSGDLSVYWYQQSLDQGLQFLIQYYNGEERAKGNILERFSAQQFPDLHSELNLSSLELGDSALYFCASSPQGSAEETQYFGPGTRLLVL.

The chain joins TRBV6-6 to TRBJ1-2, with 7 bases aligning to TRBD1. This CDR3 is 13 amino acids long. Unmatched junction bases numbered 6, after V lost 11 bases and J lost 0 bases. The V gene's germline CDR1 is MNHNY and CDR2 SVGAGI (reference sequence). The CDR3 nucleotides are TGTGCCGGGGGACAGCTTTCTAACTATGGCTACACCTTC. Residues: CAGGQLSNYGYTF.

Regarding this clone: Other DNA sequences from this sample encode an identical CDR3 as well. The chain couples TRBV6-1 to TRBJ1-1, with 10 bases aligning to TRBD1. From germline, CDR1 is MNHNS and CDR2 SASEGT. V trimming: 6 bases; J trimming: 1 base; junction bases outside the gene matches: 2. The CDR3 covers 14 residues. The CDR3 nucleotides read TGTGCCAGCAGCGGACAGGGGGGGAACACTGAAGCTTTCTTT. It is translated as CASSGQGGNTEAFF.

This chain connects TRBV27 to TRBJ1-2; 10 bases line up with TRBD1. CDR3 size: 15 residues. Germline CDR1 MNHEY, CDR2 SMNVEV (reference sequence). J lost 7 bases, V lost 3 bases, and 8 bases had no gene match. This CDR3 is CASSLSGQGTSGYTF. Written as DNA, the CDR3 is TGTGCCAGCAGTTTGTCGGGACAGGGGACGAGTGGCTACACCTTC.

This clone was detected a few times. The chain links TRBV10-1 to TRBJ1-5; the D gene is possibly TRBD1 (6 bases). Between the trimmed V and J ends, which lost 0 bases and 9 bases, there was a span of 9 bases. The CDR3 has 13 residues. CDR1 and CDR2 from the germline V gene are WNHNN and SYGVQD (reference sequence). CDR3 amino acids: CASSESAQGPQHF. The CDR3 region has the DNA TGCGCCAGCAGTGAGTCAGCACAGGGGCCCCAGCATTTT.

The V and J genes are TRBV14 and TRBJ1-1; perhaps TRBD1 as D (6 bases). Germline lookup yields CDR1 SGHDN and CDR2 FVKESK. This CDR3 contains 15 residues. Trimming removed 1 base from V and 4 bases from J, with 13 bases in between. In DNA form, the CDR3 reads TGTGCCAGCAGCCAAGTTCTCCCAGGGGTCACTGAAGCTTTCTTT. Translation gives CASSQVLPGVTEAFF.

This clone appeared once. The chain employs TRBV5-1 and TRBJ1-3, with TRBD1 as a possible D gene (6 bases). This CDR3 spans 17 amino acids. CDR1 SGHRS and CDR2 YFSETQ come from the germline V gene. V lost 3 bases, J lost 4 bases, and 20 bases lay in between. DNA of the CDR3: TGCGCCAGCAGCTCGGAACCTCCAAGGACAGCGGGAAACACCATATATTTT. Amino acid sequence: CASSSEPPRTAGNTIYF.

This chain joins TRBV11-3 and TRBJ2-7; 12 bases fit TRBD2. Germline loops: CDR1 SGHNT, CDR2 YENEEA. This CDR3 is built from 16 residues. Trimming removed 5 bases from V and 7 bases from J; junction bases left unmatched: 12. The CDR3 bases are TGTGCCAGCAGCCCGGGGACTAGCGGGTGGCGTAGGGAGCAGTACTTC. Translating it yields CASSPGTSGWRREQYF.